Listed below are T cell receptor beta chains from one sample, sequenced in a study of blood T cells in healthy people across ages. TCRdb used MiXCR to reprocess the 5' RACE reads, holding one entry per CDR3 protein. The table includes 1.4 million to 1.5 million distinct CDR3 sequences, 42% detected once. Sequences were obtained from blood. The origin of the receptors is a woman aged 18 to 35 in good health. The CDR3 runs from the conserved cysteine through the conserved F or W. Fields, in order: V gene, clone size, D gene, J gene, CDR3 DNA, CDR3 protein. The D gene is left open where the match is weak. Size is stated for part of the rows, as once, few or many counts, or as a class when the clone is expanded.

V: TRBV28; size: many; D: TRBD1; J: TRBJ2-7; DNA: TGTGCCAGCAGCCGGGACAGGGTCGACGAGCAGTACTTC; CDR3: CASSRDRVDEQYF
V: TRBV20-1; size: few; D: TRBD2; J: TRBJ2-3; DNA: TGCAGTGCTAGAGATGAGAGTCCTAGCGGGGGTGTTTATAGCACAGATACGCAGTATTTT; CDR3: CSARDESPSGGVYSTDTQYF
V: TRBV12-3/TRBV12-4; size: few; D: -; J: TRBJ1-5; DNA: TGTGCCAGCAGTTCTTCACTCAAATATCAGCCCCAGCATTTT; CDR3: CASSSSLKYQPQHF
V: TRBV12-3/TRBV12-4; size: many; D: -; J: TRBJ2-7; DNA: TGTGCCAGCAGGGTCGACAGTTACTCCTACGAGCAGTACTTC; CDR3: CASRVDSYSYEQYF
V: TRBV3-1; size: few; D: -; J: TRBJ1-1; DNA: TGTGCCAGCAGCCCTAGGACCCTCTTGAACACTGAAGCTTTCTTT; CDR3: CASSPRTLLNTEAFF
V: TRBV4-1; size: many; D: TRBD2; J: TRBJ2-3; DNA: TGCGCCAGCAGCCAAGACGGACTAGCGGGCACAGATACGCAGTATTTT; CDR3: CASSQDGLAGTDTQYF
V: TRBV5-1; size: -; D: -; J: TRBJ2-5; DNA: TGCGCCAGCAGCAGTGTACAGGGAGACTCAGAGACCCAGTACTTC; CDR3: CASSSVQGDSETQYF
V: TRBV3-1; size: once; D: -; J: TRBJ1-1; DNA: TGTGCCAGCAGCTCCCGTCGGGTTATCGACACTGAAGCTTTCTTT; CDR3: CASSSRRVIDTEAFF
V: TRBV20-1; size: -; D: -; J: TRBJ2-7; DNA: TGCAGTGCTAGACCCCCTAGCGTTTCCTACGAGCAGTACTTC; CDR3: CSARPPSVSYEQYF
V: TRBV27; size: -; D: TRBD2; J: TRBJ2-3; DNA: TGTGCCAGCAGTCCCCGGGGGGAAACAGATACGCAGTATTTT; CDR3: CASSPRGETDTQYF
V: TRBV12-3/TRBV12-4; size: -; D: -; J: TRBJ2-3; DNA: TGTGCCAGCGTTCTCCAGGCCGCTAGCACAGATACGCAGTATTTT; CDR3: CASVLQAASTDTQYF
V: TRBV29-1; size: few; D: TRBD2; J: TRBJ2-3; DNA: TGCAGCGTTGAACAGCGGGAGGGTCCAGATACGCAGTATTTT; CDR3: CSVEQREGPDTQYF
V: TRBV27; size: once; D: -; J: TRBJ2-1; DNA: TGTGCCAGCAGTTGGTCAGGGTATTCCTACAATGAGCAGTTCTTC; CDR3: CASSWSGYSYNEQFF
V: TRBV6-5; size: -; D: TRBD2; J: TRBJ2-7; DNA: TGTGCCAGCAGTTACTTTCCCGGACTAGCGGCTTCCTACGAGCAGTACTTC; CDR3: CASSYFPGLAASYEQYF
V: TRBV4-1; size: -; D: -; J: TRBJ1-2; DNA: TGCGCCAGCAGCCCCGAAGGGGGAGGCTATGGCTACACCTTC; CDR3: CASSPEGGGYGYTF
V: TRBV5-1; size: -; D: TRBD1; J: TRBJ2-1; DNA: TGCGCCAGCAGCGTGGGACAGGGGGCGATAGCGGATGAGCAGTTCTTC; CDR3: CASSVGQGAIADEQFF
V: TRBV29-1; size: -; D: -; J: TRBJ1-1; DNA: TGCAGCGTTGAATCTCCCCGGGGGAACACTGAAGCTTTCTTT; CDR3: CSVESPRGNTEAFF
V: TRBV5-1; size: -; D: -; J: TRBJ2-2; DNA: TGCGCCAGCAGCTCGGACAGGCGGGGGACCGGGGAGCTGTTTTTT; CDR3: CASSSDRRGTGELFF
V: TRBV29-1; size: few; D: TRBD1; J: TRBJ1-2; DNA: TGCAGCGTTGAAGAGATAAGGACAGGGATTAGCTATGGCTACACCTTC; CDR3: CSVEEIRTGISYGYTF
V: TRBV7-2; size: -; D: TRBD1; J: TRBJ2-1; DNA: TGTGCCAGCAGCCCCCAGGGGGCCGCCTACAATGAGCAGTTCTTC; CDR3: CASSPQGAAYNEQFF
V: TRBV12-3/TRBV12-4; size: -; D: -; J: TRBJ2-7; DNA: TGTGCCAGCAGTTTCGCCAGGGCGAGCGCATACGAGCAGTACTTC; CDR3: CASSFARASAYEQYF
V: TRBV3-1; size: -; D: -; J: TRBJ2-7; DNA: TGTGCCAGCAGCCAGGCGCGGGTATCCTACGAGCAGTACTTC; CDR3: CASSQARVSYEQYF
V: TRBV14; size: -; D: TRBD1; J: TRBJ2-1; DNA: TGTGCCAGCAGCCAGCAACAGGGGTTCTACAATGAGCAGTTCTTC; CDR3: CASSQQQGFYNEQFF
V: TRBV15; size: few; D: -; J: TRBJ2-7; DNA: TGTGCCACCAGCAGAGATTTAGGGACCAAATACGAGCAGTACTTC; CDR3: CATSRDLGTKYEQYF
V: TRBV6-6; size: -; D: -; J: TRBJ2-7; DNA: TGTGCCAGCACCTTGTCCGGGCAGAGCTCCTACGAGCAGTACTTC; CDR3: CASTLSGQSSYEQYF
V: TRBV5-1; size: -; D: -; J: TRBJ2-7; DNA: TGCGCCAGCAGCTCGGACCCGAGCGGCTTGAGCTCCTACAATGAGCAGTACTTC; CDR3: CASSSDPSGLSSYNEQYF
V: TRBV12-3/TRBV12-4; size: -; D: TRBD2; J: TRBJ2-2; DNA: TGTGCCAGCAGTTTCCGGACTAGCGGGACCGGGGAGCTGTTTTTT; CDR3: CASSFRTSGTGELFF
V: TRBV20-1; size: few; D: -; J: TRBJ2-5; DNA: TGCAGTGCTAGTTCGCCGTTTGGGGACATCCAGACCCAGTACTTC; CDR3: CSASSPFGDIQTQYF
V: TRBV5-1; size: -; D: -; J: TRBJ2-1; DNA: TGCGCCAGCAGGGGGGATTTCGGTGATGAGCAGTTCTTC; CDR3: CASRGDFGDEQFF
V: TRBV5-4; size: few; D: -; J: TRBJ2-1; DNA: TGTGCCAGCAGACTAGACTGGAGCTCCTACAATGAGCAGTTCTTC; CDR3: CASRLDWSSYNEQFF
V: TRBV4-1; size: -; D: -; J: TRBJ1-1; DNA: TGCGCCAGCAGCCAAGGTGCCCCCCGGCGGACGAACACTGAAGCTTTCTTT; CDR3: CASSQGAPRRTNTEAFF
V: TRBV20-1; size: -; D: TRBD1; J: TRBJ1-5; DNA: TGCAGTGCTATCCGGGACAGTGGGAATCAGCCCCAGCATTTT; CDR3: CSAIRDSGNQPQHF
V: TRBV11-2; size: few; D: -; J: TRBJ2-1; DNA: TGTGCCAGCAGCTTAAGCAGGGGGGGGGCCCGTGAGCAGTTCTTC; CDR3: CASSLSRGGAREQFF
V: TRBV6-5; size: -; D: TRBD2; J: TRBJ2-5; DNA: TGTGCCAGCAGTTACTCGGAAGGAGCGGGGGAGACCCAGTACTTC; CDR3: CASSYSEGAGETQYF
V: TRBV6-6; size: -; D: TRBD1; J: TRBJ1-1; DNA: TGTGCCAGCATGGGCGGGTCAGGGGGCTTGGGGACTGAAGCTTTCTTT; CDR3: CASMGGSGGLGTEAFF
V: TRBV20-1; size: few; D: TRBD2; J: TRBJ2-7; DNA: TGCAGTGCTCGCGGACTAGCGGGGGGTCTTTCAAGCTCGTACGAGCAGTACTTC; CDR3: CSARGLAGGLSSSYEQYF
V: TRBV4-2; size: -; D: -; J: TRBJ2-5; DNA: TGTGCCAGCAGCCAAGAGCGTGGGGGATTAGAGACCCAGTACTTC; CDR3: CASSQERGGLETQYF
V: TRBV3-1; size: many; D: -; J: TRBJ1-5; DNA: TGTGCCAGCAGCCAAGAGGCTCGGCAGCCCCAGCATTTT; CDR3: CASSQEARQPQHF
V: TRBV15; size: many; D: -; J: TRBJ2-3; DNA: TGTGCCACCAGCAGAGATGCACAGGGAGGGACAGATACGCAGTATTTT; CDR3: CATSRDAQGGTDTQYF
V: TRBV28; size: many; D: -; J: TRBJ2-7; DNA: TGTGCCAGCAGCTTACAGTCCTACGAGCAGTACTTC; CDR3: CASSLQSYEQYF
V: TRBV6-5; size: few; D: TRBD1; J: TRBJ2-7; DNA: TGTGCCAGCAGCTTAACGGGACAGGGGGCCCTCTCTAGCTTGGGCGAGCAGTACTTC; CDR3: CASSLTGQGALSSLGEQYF
V: TRBV10-3; size: once; D: -; J: TRBJ1-2; DNA: TGTGCCATCAGTGAGTCTCCGGGATATGGCTACACCTTC; CDR3: CAISESPGYGYTF
V: TRBV7-6; size: few; D: -; J: TRBJ2-7; DNA: TGTGCCAGCAGCCACCCCTCCGCGGATTCCGGGCCACAATACGAGCAGTACTTC; CDR3: CASSHPSADSGPQYEQYF
V: TRBV9; size: once; D: -; J: TRBJ1-6; DNA: TGTGCCAGCAGCGTCGTCCCCCTCCGGGAGTATAATTCACCCCTCCACTTT; CDR3: CASSVVPLREYNSPLHF
V: TRBV4-1; size: -; D: TRBD2; J: TRBJ2-3; DNA: TGCGCCAGCAGCCAAGAAGCGGGGGGCGTCACAGATACGCAGTATTTT; CDR3: CASSQEAGGVTDTQYF
V: TRBV9; size: -; D: TRBD2; J: TRBJ2-1; DNA: TGTGCCAGCAGCGTAGAAATTAGCGGGGGTTCGGATGAGCAGTTCTTC; CDR3: CASSVEISGGSDEQFF
V: TRBV29-1; size: -; D: -; J: TRBJ1-3; DNA: TGCAGCGTTGTTCGAGGAAACACCATATATTTT; CDR3: CSVVRGNTIYF
V: TRBV21-1; size: few; D: -; J: TRBJ2-5; DNA: TGTGCCAGCACCGAAGGGGGGATGGAAGAGGGGACCCAGTACTTC; CDR3: CASTEGGMEEGTQYF
V: TRBV6-2/TRBV6-3; size: -; D: -; J: TRBJ2-7; DNA: TGTGCCAGCAGTTACAATCCCCAAAGAGGCCATGAGCAGTACTTC; CDR3: CASSYNPQRGHEQYF
V: TRBV2; size: -; D: TRBD2; J: TRBJ2-7; DNA: TGTGCCAGCAGGCTTACTAGCGGGAGTGCTTACAATGAGCAGTACTTC; CDR3: CASRLTSGSAYNEQYF
V: TRBV12-3/TRBV12-4; size: -; D: -; J: TRBJ1-5; DNA: TGTGCCAGCAGTTACCTCGGGAGTAGCAATCAGCCCCAGCATTTT; CDR3: CASSYLGSSNQPQHF
V: TRBV20-1; size: few; D: -; J: TRBJ1-2; DNA: TGCAGTGGAGGGGCTACATTCTATGGCTACACCTTC; CDR3: CSGGATFYGYTF
V: TRBV20-1; size: -; D: -; J: TRBJ2-1; DNA: TGCAGTGCTAGAGATCTTAGGCTAGCCGGGGATGAGCAGTTCTTC; CDR3: CSARDLRLAGDEQFF
V: TRBV7-2; size: -; D: -; J: TRBJ2-1; DNA: TGTGCCAGCAGCTCCAAGAGCGTCGGATACTCCTACAATGAGCAGTTCTTC; CDR3: CASSSKSVGYSYNEQFF
V: TRBV29-1; size: many; D: -; J: TRBJ2-7; DNA: TGCAGCGTTGCGCCCCAGGGCTTTTACGAGCAGTACTTC; CDR3: CSVAPQGFYEQYF
V: TRBV7-9; size: few; D: TRBD1; J: TRBJ1-2; DNA: TGTGCCAGCAGCTCTATCGGACAGGGTGCGGGTGGCTACACCTTC; CDR3: CASSSIGQGAGGYTF
V: TRBV27; size: once; D: TRBD2; J: TRBJ2-3; DNA: TGTGCCAGCAGTCCCTCGGGGGGGCTGGGGATCACAGATACGCAGTATTTT; CDR3: CASSPSGGLGITDTQYF
V: TRBV20-1; size: few; D: TRBD2; J: TRBJ2-7; DNA: TGCAGTGCTGGCTCGGGACTAGCGGGCATCTACGAGCAGTACTTC; CDR3: CSAGSGLAGIYEQYF